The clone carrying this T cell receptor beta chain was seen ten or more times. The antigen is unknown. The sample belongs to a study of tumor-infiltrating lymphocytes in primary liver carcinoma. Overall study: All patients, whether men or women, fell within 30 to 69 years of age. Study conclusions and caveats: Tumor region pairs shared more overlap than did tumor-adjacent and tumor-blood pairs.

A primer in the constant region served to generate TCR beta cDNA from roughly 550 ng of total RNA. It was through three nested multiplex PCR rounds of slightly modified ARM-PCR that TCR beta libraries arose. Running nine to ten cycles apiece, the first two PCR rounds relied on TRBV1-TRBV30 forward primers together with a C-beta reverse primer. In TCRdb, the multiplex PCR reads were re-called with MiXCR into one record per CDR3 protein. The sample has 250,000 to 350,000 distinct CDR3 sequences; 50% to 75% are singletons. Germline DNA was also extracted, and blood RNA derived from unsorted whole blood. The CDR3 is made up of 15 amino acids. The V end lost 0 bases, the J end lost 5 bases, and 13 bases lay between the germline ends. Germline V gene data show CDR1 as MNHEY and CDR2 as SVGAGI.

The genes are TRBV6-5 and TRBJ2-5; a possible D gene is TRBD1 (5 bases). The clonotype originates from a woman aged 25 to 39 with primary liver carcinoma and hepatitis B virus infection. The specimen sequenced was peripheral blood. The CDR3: CASSYSVTGQETQYF. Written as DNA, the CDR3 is TGTGCCAGCAGTTACTCGGTCACAGGTCAGGAGACCCAGTACTTC.